This T cell receptor beta chain was observed in a study of CD8 T cells in Susac syndrome. RNA amounts of 0.5 to 1 ug underwent reverse transcription with random hexamers. Amplification of TCR beta CDR3 spanned 54 Vbeta and 13 Jbeta via immunoSEQ multiplex PCR. MiXCR, run by TCRdb on the immunoSEQ multiplex PCR reads, gives a single entry per CDR3 protein. Of roughly 400,000 distinct CDR3 sequences in the sample, roughly 85% are singletons; the top ten hold about 0.1%. V was pared by 2 bases and J by 1 base, with 12 bases between. CDR1 is SGHVS and CDR2 is FQNEAQ in the germline V gene. This CDR3 has 16 residues. Sequencing targeted TCR beta in T cells from blood (CD8+ and CD4+). Relapsing-remitting disease, either stable or active, was present in the multiple sclerosis controls, who were treatment-naive patients. TEMRA cells were FACS-enriched and CD8+ and CD4+ T cells negatively isolated.

What was sequenced was CD8+ T cells from PBMCs. This clonotype was sampled from a human donor with multiple sclerosis. The chain couples TRBV7-8 to TRBJ1-5; D gene unclear. In DNA, the CDR3 is TGTGCCAGCAGCTTATATGAGGGTAGCAGCAATCAGCCCCAGCATTTT. Amino acid sequence: CASSLYEGSSNQPQHF.